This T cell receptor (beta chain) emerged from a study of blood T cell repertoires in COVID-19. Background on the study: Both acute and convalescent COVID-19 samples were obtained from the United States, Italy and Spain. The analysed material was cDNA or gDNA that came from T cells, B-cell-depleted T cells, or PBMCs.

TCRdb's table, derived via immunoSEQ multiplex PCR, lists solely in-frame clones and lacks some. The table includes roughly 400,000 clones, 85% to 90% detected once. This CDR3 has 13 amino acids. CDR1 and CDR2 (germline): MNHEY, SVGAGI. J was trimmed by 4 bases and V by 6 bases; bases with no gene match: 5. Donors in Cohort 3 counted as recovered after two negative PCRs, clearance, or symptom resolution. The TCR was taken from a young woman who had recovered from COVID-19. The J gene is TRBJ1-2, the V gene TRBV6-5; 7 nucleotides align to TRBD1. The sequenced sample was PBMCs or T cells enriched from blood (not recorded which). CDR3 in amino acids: CASSLQGTYGYTF. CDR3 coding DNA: TGTGCCAGCAGCCTACAGGGGACCTATGGCTACACCTTC.